This is a list of T cell receptor beta chains from one sample in a study of shared clonotypes between healthy human individuals. Using immunoSEQ multiplex PCR, the repertoire was profiled, and TCRdb retains in-frame clones only, with some absent. The sample consists of more than 2 million clones, approximately 94% of them appearing once. Sequenced sample: naive CD4+ T cells sorted from blood. The receptors were gathered from a man between 18 and 35 years old in good health. The CDR3 runs from the conserved cysteine through the conserved F or W. The order of the fields is V gene, J gene, D gene, CDR3 DNA, CDR3 protein. A D gene is named only where the DNA matches it firmly.

v_gene: TRBV5-1
j_gene: TRBJ2-2
d_gene: -
CDR3nt: TGCGCCAGCAGCGAAGATAACACCGGGGAGCTGTTTTTT
CDR3aa: CASSEDNTGELFF

v_gene: TRBV27
j_gene: TRBJ1-1
d_gene: -
CDR3nt: TGTGCCAGCAGTTTAAATCAGGGGAGAGAAGCTTTCTTT
CDR3aa: CASSLNQGREAFF

v_gene: TRBV28
j_gene: TRBJ2-7
d_gene: TRBD2
CDR3nt: TGTGCCAGCAGGGGACTAGCGGCAACAAAAGCTCTGTACGAGCAGTACTTC
CDR3aa: CASRGLAATKALYEQYF

v_gene: TRBV2
j_gene: TRBJ2-1
d_gene: -
CDR3nt: TGTGCCAGCAGTCTCTCGGGGTGGCAGTTCTTC
CDR3aa: CASSLSGWQFF

v_gene: TRBV2
j_gene: TRBJ2-5
d_gene: -
CDR3nt: TGTGCCAGCAGTGAACGGGTTCAGGGGACCCAGTACTTC
CDR3aa: CASSERVQGTQYF

v_gene: TRBV5-1
j_gene: TRBJ2-1
d_gene: -
CDR3nt: TGCGCCAGCAGTATGTTGGGCACAGGGAATGGACGGCAGTTCTTC
CDR3aa: CASSMLGTGNGRQFF

v_gene: TRBV5-1
j_gene: TRBJ1-4
d_gene: -
CDR3nt: TGCGCCAGCAGCCACGCCTTGGAGGAGGAAAAACTGTTTTTT
CDR3aa: CASSHALEEEKLFF

v_gene: TRBV7-3
j_gene: TRBJ2-7
d_gene: TRBD1
CDR3nt: TGTGCCAGCAGCTTTTGGACAGGGCCAGGGGAGCAGTACTTC
CDR3aa: CASSFWTGPGEQYF

v_gene: TRBV7-9
j_gene: TRBJ1-2
d_gene: -
CDR3nt: TGTGCCACCGGGGAAGGGAACTATGGCTACACCTTC
CDR3aa: CATGEGNYGYTF

v_gene: TRBV7-9
j_gene: TRBJ1-1
d_gene: -
CDR3nt: TGTGCCAGCAGCTTTTACAGGGTTTCGGGCACTGAAGCTTTCTTT
CDR3aa: CASSFYRVSGTEAFF

v_gene: TRBV6-1
j_gene: TRBJ1-1
d_gene: -
CDR3nt: TGTGCCAGCAGTCTGACGGTGAACACTGAAGCTTTCTTT
CDR3aa: CASSLTVNTEAFF

v_gene: TRBV10-3
j_gene: TRBJ2-7
d_gene: TRBD2
CDR3nt: TGTGCCATCAGTGACCCTCTCAGCGGGGGGGCCAACGACGAGCAGTACTTC
CDR3aa: CAISDPLSGGANDEQYF

v_gene: TRBV10-3
j_gene: TRBJ1-1
d_gene: TRBD1
CDR3nt: TGTGCCATCAGTGAGCTTGGGACAGGGGACACTGAAGCTTTCTTT
CDR3aa: CAISELGTGDTEAFF

v_gene: TRBV5-6
j_gene: TRBJ1-3
d_gene: TRBD1
CDR3nt: TGTGCCAGCAGCCCGGTCGCAGGGGGCGTTCGTGGGGGAAACACCATATATTTT
CDR3aa: CASSPVAGGVRGGNTIYF